The 9 T cell receptor beta chains in this list originate from one sample, sequenced in a study of blood T cell repertoires in COVID-19. Data came from immunoSEQ multiplex PCR; TCRdb stores just in-frame clones and leaves some out. The sample holds some 110,000 clones, roughly 84% seen once. Sample: peripheral blood. The receptors were sampled from a man aged 40-55 years with acute or convalescent COVID-19.

The chain links TRBV25-1 to TRBJ1-5; possible D gene TRBD1, 6 bases. The V gene lost 5 bases and the J gene lost 4 bases, with 15 bases spanning the gap. The CDR3 has 15 amino acids. Germline CDR1 and CDR2: MGHDK and SYGVNS. The CDR3 DNA follows: TGTGCCAGCAGTTCAGGACAGAAGGAGAATCAGCCCCAGCATTTT. It translates to CASSSGQKENQPQHF.

The chain is built from TRBV5-1 and TRBJ2-7, with D unresolved. Between the trimmed V and J ends, which lost 4 bases and 2 bases, there was a span of 7 bases. This CDR3 comprises 12 residues. The germline gives CDR1 SGHRS, CDR2 YFSETQ. CDR3 nucleotides: TGCGCCAGCAGCCCCCCCGCCTACGAGCAGTACTTC. Translated: CASSPPAYEQYF.

The CDR3 region has the DNA TGTGCCACCAGCAGAGATGGGGGGGCCAGGGAGACCCAGTACTTC. Residues: CATSRDGGARETQYF. V usage is TRBV15 and J usage is TRBJ2-5, with D possibly TRBD2 on 7 matching bases. Germline-derived CDR1 and CDR2 are LNHNV and YYDKDF (reference sequence). The CDR3 is 15 residues long. The V and J ends lost 0 bases and 5 bases respectively, with 13 bases between them.

Only a few counts were recorded for this clone. The chain joins TRBV24-1 to TRBJ2-3; 10 bases map to TRBD1. The junction had 7 bases not matched to a gene; V was cut back by 4 bases and J by 4 bases. Germline V gene sequence: CDR1 KGHDR, CDR2 SFDVKD. This CDR3 has 16 amino acids. The CDR3 spells CATSDAGTGAPDTQYF. The CDR3 nucleotides are TGTGCCACCAGTGACGCCGGGACAGGGGCTCCAGATACGCAGTATTTT.

CDR3 region: CAWSDWGGRTEAFF. Written as DNA, the CDR3 is TGTGCCTGGAGCGATTGGGGAGGTCGAACTGAAGCTTTCTTT. The chain uses TRBV30 and TRBJ1-1; D gene ambiguous. V lost 3 bases, J lost 5 bases, and 16 bases lay in between. Germline V gene sequence: CDR1 GTSNPN, CDR2 SVGIG (reference sequence). This CDR3 spans 14 amino acids.

This chain joins TRBV6-5 and TRBJ2-3, with a tentative D call TRBD1 (6 bases). Germline V gives CDR1 MNHEY, CDR2 SVGAGI. Trimming left V 2 bases short and J 1 base short, with 10 bases between. This CDR3 comprises 15 residues. CDR3 DNA sequence: TGTGCCAGCAGTTACGGGGGCAGCCGCACAGATACGCAGTATTTT. This translates into CASSYGGSRTDTQYF.

The chain recombines TRBV29-1 with TRBJ1-6; TRBD1 matches 8 bases. CDR1 and CDR2 from the germline V gene are SQVTM and ANQGSEA. V was clipped by 4 bases and J by 9 bases; unmatched bases: 5. The CDR3 loop spans 13 amino acids. For the CDR3, the DNA is TGCAGCGTTGCCAGGGGGCAAGGTTCACCCCTCCACTTT. Its protein is CSVARGQGSPLHF.

This chain connects TRBV29-1 to TRBJ2-7, with D possibly TRBD2 on 5 matching bases. CDR3 length equals 13 residues. The V gene lost 4 bases and the J gene lost 4 bases, with 14 bases spanning the gap. Germline CDR1 and CDR2: SQVTM and ANQGSEA. CDR3 nucleotides: TGCAGCGTTGCGCCAGCGGTTGGGTACGAGCAGTACTTC. Its translation is CSVAPAVGYEQYF.

V gene TRBV7-2 combines with J gene TRBJ1-3, with TRBD1 as a possible D gene (5 bases). The CDR3 is 15 amino acids. Germline CDR1 SGHTA, CDR2 FQGNSA. With 5 bases removed from V and 0 bases from J, the gap between germline ends came to 11 bases. CDR3 loop: CASSPRTISGNTIYF. Here the CDR3 DNA reads TGTGCCAGCAGCCCCAGGACAATCTCTGGAAACACCATATATTTT.